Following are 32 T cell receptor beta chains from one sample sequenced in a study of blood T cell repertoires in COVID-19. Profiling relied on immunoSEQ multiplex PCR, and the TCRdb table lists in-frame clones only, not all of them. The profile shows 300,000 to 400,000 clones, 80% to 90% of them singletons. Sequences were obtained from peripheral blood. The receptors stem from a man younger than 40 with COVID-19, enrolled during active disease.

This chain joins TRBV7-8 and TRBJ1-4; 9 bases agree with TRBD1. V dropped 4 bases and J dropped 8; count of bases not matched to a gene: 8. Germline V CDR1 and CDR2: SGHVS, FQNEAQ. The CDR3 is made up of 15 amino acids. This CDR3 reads CASSSGQGIGEKLFF. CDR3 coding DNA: TGTGCCAGCAGCTCGGGACAGGGTATTGGGGAAAAACTGTTTTTT. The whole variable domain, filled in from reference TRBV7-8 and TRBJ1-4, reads GAGVSQSPRYKVAKRGQDVALRCDPISGHVSLFWYQQALGQGPEFLTYFQNEAQLDKSGLPSDRFFAERPEGSVSTLKIQRTQQEDSAVYLCASSSGQGIGEKLFFGSGTQLSVL.

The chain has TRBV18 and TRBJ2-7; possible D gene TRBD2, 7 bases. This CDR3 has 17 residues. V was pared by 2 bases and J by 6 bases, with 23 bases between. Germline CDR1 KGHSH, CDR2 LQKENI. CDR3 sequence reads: CASSPRTSGTTGGEQYF. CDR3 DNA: TGTGCCAGCTCACCAAGAACTTCCGGGACAACGGGGGGCGAGCAGTACTTC.

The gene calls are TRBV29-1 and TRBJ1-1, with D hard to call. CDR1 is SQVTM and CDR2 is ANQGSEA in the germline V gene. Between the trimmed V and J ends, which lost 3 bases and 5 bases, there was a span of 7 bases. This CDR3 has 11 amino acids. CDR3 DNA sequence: TGCAGCGTTGATCTTGTAACTGAAGCTTTCTTT. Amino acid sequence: CSVDLVTEAFF.

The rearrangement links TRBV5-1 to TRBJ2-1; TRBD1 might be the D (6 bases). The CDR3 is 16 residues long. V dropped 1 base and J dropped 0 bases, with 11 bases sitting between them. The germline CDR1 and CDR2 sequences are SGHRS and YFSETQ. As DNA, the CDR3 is TGCGCCAGCAGCTTGCGGCAGGGGAGCTCCTACAATGAGCAGTTCTTC. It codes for CASSLRQGSSYNEQFF.

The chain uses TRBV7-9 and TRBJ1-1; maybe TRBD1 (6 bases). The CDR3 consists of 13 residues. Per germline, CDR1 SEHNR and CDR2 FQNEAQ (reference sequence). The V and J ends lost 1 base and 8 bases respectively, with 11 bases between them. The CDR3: CASSLEGTTEAFF. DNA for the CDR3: TGTGCCAGCAGCTTAGAAGGGACAACCGAAGCTTTCTTT.

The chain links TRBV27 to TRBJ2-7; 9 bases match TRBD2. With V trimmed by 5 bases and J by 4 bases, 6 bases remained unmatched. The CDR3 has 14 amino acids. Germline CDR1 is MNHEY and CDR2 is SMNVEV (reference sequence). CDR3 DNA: TGTGCCAGCAGTCGACGCGGGGGGGATTACGAGCAGTACTTC. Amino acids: CASSRRGGDYEQYF.

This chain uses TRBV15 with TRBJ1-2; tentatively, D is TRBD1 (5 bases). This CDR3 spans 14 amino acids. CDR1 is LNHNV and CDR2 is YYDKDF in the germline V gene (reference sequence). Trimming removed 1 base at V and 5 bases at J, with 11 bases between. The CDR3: CATSRAGQGYGYTF. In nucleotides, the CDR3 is TGTGCCACCAGCAGAGCAGGACAAGGTTATGGCTACACCTTC.

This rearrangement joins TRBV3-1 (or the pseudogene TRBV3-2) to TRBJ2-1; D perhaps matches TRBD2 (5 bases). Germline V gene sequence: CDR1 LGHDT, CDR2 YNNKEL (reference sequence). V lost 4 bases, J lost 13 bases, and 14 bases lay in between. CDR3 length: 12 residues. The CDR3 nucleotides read TGTGCCAGCAGCCCCGGACTTACCTTTCAGTTCTTC. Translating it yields CASSPGLTFQFF.

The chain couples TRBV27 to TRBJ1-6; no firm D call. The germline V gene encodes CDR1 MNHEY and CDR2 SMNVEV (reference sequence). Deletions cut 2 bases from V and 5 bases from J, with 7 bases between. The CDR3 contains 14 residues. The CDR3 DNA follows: TGTGCCAGCAGTTTAGGCAGAAATAATTCACCCCTCCACTTT. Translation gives CASSLGRNNSPLHF.

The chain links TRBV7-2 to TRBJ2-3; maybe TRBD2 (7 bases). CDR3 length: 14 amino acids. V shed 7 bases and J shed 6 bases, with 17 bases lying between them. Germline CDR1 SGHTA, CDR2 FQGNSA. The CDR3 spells CASNEEGGGDTQYF. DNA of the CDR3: TGTGCCAGCAACGAAGAGGGGGGAGGGGATACGCAGTATTTT.

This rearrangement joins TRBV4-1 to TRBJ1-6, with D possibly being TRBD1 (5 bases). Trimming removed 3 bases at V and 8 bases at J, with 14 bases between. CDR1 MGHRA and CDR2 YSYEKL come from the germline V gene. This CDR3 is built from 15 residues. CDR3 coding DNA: TGCGCCAGCAGCCAGTTCGGTGGGGCTGATTCACCCCTCCACTTT. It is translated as CASSQFGGADSPLHF.

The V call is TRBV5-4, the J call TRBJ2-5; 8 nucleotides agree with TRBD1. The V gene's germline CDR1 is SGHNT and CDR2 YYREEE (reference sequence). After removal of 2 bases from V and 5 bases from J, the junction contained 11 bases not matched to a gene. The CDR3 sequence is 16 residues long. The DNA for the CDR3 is TGTGCCAGCAGCTTTGGCTGGCAGGGGGCGGGGGAGACCCAGTACTTC. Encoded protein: CASSFGWQGAGETQYF.

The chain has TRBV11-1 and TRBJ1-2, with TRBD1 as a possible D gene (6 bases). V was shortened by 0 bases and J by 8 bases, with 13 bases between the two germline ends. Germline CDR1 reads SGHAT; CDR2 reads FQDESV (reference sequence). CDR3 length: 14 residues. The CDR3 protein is CASSLATGLRGYTF. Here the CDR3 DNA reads TGTGCCAGCAGCTTAGCGACAGGTTTGAGGGGCTACACCTTC.

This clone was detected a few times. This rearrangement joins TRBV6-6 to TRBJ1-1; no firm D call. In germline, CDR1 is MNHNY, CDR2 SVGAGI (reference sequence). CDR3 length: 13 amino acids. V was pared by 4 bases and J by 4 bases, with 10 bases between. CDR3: CASSSPSSTEAFF. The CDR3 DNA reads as TGTGCCAGCAGTTCCCCTTCCAGCACTGAAGCTTTCTTT.

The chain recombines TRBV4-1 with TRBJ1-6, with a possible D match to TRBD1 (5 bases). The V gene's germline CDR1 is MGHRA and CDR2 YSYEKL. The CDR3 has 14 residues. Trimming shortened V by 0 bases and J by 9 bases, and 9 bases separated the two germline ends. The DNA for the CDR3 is TGCGCCAGCAGCCAAGAACCGGGGGGTTCACCCCTCCACTTT. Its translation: CASSQEPGGSPLHF.

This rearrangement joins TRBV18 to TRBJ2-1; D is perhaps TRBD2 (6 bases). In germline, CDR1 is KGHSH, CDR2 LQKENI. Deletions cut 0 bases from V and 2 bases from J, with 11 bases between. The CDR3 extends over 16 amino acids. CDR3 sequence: CASSPPGTPTYNEQFF. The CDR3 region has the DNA TGTGCCAGCTCACCACCGGGGACTCCTACCTACAATGAGCAGTTCTTC.

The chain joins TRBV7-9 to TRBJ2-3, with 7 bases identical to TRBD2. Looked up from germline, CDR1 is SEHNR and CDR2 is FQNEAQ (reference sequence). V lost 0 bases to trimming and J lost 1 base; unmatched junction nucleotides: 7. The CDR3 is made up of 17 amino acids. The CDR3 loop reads CASSLASREWGTDTQYF. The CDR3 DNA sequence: TGTGCCAGCAGCTTAGCGTCGCGGGAGTGGGGCACAGATACGCAGTATTTT. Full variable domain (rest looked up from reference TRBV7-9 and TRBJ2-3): DTGVSQNPRHKITKRGQNVTFRCDPISEHNRLYWYRQTLGQGPEFLTYFQNEAQLEKSRLLSDRFSAERPKGSFSTLEIQRTEQGDSAMYLCASSLASREWGTDTQYFGPGTRLTVL.

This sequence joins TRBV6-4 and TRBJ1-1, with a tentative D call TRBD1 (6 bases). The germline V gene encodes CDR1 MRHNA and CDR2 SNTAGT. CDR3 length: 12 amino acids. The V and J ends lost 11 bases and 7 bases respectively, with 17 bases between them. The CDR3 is CAVPRRTDEAFF. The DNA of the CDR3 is TGTGCCGTTCCACGGAGGACAGATGAAGCTTTCTTT.

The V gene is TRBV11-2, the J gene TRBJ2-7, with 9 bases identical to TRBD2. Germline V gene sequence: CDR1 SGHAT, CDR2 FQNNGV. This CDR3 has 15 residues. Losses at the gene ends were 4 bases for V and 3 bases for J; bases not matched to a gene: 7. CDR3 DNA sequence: TGTGCCAGCAGCTCCTCAGCGGGGGGATTCTACGAGCAGTACTTC. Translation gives CASSSSAGGFYEQYF.

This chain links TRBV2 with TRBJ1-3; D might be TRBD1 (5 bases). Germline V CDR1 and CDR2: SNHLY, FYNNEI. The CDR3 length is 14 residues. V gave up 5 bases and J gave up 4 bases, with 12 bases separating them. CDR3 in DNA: TGTGCCAGCAGTAGTCCGGACACGGGAAACACCATATATTTT. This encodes CASSSPDTGNTIYF. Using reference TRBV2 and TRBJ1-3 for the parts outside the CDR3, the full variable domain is EPEVTQTPSHQVTQMGQEVILRCVPISNHLYFYWYRQILGQKVEFLVSFYNNEISEKSEIFDDQFSVERPDGSNFTLKIRSTKLEDSAMYFCASSSPDTGNTIYFGEGSWLTVV.

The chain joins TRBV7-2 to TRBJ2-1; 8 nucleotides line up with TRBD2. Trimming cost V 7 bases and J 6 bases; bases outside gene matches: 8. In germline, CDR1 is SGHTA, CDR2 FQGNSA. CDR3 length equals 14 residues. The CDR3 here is CASTIGTRGNEQFF. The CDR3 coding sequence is TGTGCCAGCACCATCGGGACTAGGGGCAATGAGCAGTTCTTC.

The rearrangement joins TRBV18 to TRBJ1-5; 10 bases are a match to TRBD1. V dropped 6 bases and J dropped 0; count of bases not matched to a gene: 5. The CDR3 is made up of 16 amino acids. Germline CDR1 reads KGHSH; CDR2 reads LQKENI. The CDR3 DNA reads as TGTGCCAGCTCGGGACAGGGGCTATATAGCAATCAGCCCCAGCATTTT. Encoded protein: CASSGQGLYSNQPQHF.

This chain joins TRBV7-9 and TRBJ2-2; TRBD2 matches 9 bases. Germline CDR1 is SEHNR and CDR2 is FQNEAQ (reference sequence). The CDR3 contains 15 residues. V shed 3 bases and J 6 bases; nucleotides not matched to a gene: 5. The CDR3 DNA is TGTGCCAGCAGCTTCCCGCGGGAGGGCCCCGGGGAGCTGTTTTTT. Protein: CASSFPREGPGELFF.

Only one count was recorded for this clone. The CDR3 here is CASSRGTGGAFF. In DNA form, the CDR3 reads TGTGCCAGCAGCCGGGGGACAGGGGGAGCTTTCTTT. This rearrangement joins TRBV28 to TRBJ1-1; 11 nucleotides match TRBD1. The CDR3 consists of 12 residues. V dropped 6 bases and J dropped 10; count of bases not matched to a gene: 4. Germline CDR1 MDHEN, CDR2 SYDVKM. Supplemented by reference TRBV28 and TRBJ1-1, the full variable domain reads DVKVTQSSRYLVKRTGEKVFLECVQDMDHENMFWYRQDPGLGLRLIYFSYDVKMKEKGDIPEGYSVSREKKERFSLILESASTNQTSMYLCASSRGTGGAFFGQGTRLTVV.

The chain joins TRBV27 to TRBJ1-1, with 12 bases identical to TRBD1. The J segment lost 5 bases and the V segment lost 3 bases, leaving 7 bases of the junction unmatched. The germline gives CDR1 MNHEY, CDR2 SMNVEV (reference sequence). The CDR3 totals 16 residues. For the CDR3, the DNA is TGTGCCAGCAGTTTCACGGGACAGGGGGCGCGGACTGAAGCTTTCTTT. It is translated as CASSFTGQGARTEAFF.

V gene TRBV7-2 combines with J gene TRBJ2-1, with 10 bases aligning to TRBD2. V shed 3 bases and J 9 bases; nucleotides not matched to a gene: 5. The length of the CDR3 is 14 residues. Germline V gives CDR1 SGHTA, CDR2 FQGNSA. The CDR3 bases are TGTGCCAGCAGCTTTACTAGCGGGGAAGGTGAGCAGTTCTTC. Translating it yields CASSFTSGEGEQFF.

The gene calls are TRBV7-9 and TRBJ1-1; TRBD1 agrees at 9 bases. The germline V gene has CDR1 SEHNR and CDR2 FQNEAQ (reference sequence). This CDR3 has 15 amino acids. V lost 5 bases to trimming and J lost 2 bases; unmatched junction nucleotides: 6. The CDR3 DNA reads TGTGCCAGCAGCCCTAGACAGGGGGATAACACTGAAGCTTTCTTT. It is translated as CASSPRQGDNTEAFF.

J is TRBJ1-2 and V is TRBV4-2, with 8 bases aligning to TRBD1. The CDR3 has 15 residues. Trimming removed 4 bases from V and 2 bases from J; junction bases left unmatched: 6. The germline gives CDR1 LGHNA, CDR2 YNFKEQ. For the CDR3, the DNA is TGTGCCAGCAGCCCTACAGGGGGACTAAACTATGGCTACACCTTC. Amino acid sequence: CASSPTGGLNYGYTF.

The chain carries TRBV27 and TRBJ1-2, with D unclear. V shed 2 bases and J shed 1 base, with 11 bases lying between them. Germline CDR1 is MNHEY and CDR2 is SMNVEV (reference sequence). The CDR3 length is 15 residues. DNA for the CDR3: TGTGCCAGCAGTTTAATTGCCGGACTTAACTATGGCTACACCTTC. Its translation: CASSLIAGLNYGYTF.

In DNA form, the CDR3 reads TGTGCCAGTAGTATAGGGACAGGCTCCTACGAGCAGTACTTC. It codes for CASSIGTGSYEQYF. This sequence joins TRBV19 and TRBJ2-7, with TRBD1 matching over 7 bases. The CDR3 is made up of 14 amino acids. Unmatched junction bases numbered 0, after V lost 1 base and J lost 0 bases. Germline CDR1 LNHDA, CDR2 SQIVND (reference sequence).

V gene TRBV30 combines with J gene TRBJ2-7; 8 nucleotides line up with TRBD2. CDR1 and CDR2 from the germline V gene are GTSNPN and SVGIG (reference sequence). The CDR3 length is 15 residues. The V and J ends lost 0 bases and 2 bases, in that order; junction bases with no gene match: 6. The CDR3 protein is CAWSVLREGTYEQYF. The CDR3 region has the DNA TGTGCCTGGAGTGTACTACGGGAGGGTACCTACGAGCAGTACTTC.

The CDR3 region has the DNA TGCGCCAGCAGCCAAGCCCCGACAGGGGACTATGGCTACACCTTC. Its protein is CASSQAPTGDYGYTF. The chain links TRBV4-1 to TRBJ1-2; TRBD1 matches 8 bases. CDR3 length: 15 amino acids. Germline-derived CDR1 and CDR2 are MGHRA and YSYEKL. Losses at the gene ends were 1 base for V and 3 bases for J; bases not matched to a gene: 4.